The 17 T cell receptor beta chains below were found in one sample sequenced in a study of CD8+ T cells in alopecia areata. RNA was isolated and reverse transcribed to cDNA, the sequencing template. Using immunoSEQ multiplex PCR, the repertoire was profiled, and TCRdb retains in-frame clones only, with some absent. The data show 140,000 to 150,000 clones, approximately 51% seen once. This specimen was CD4+ T cells sorted from blood, taken at week 0. These receptors originate from a human donor with alopecia areata.

The chain links TRBV7-2 to TRBJ2-7; 7 nucleotides align to TRBD2. V lost 2 bases and J lost 1; bases outside the gene matches: 2. The CDR3 has 14 residues. Germline values: CDR1 SGHTA, CDR2 FQGNSA. CDR3 sequence reads: CASSLTAGSYEQYF. The DNA of the CDR3 is TGTGCCAGCAGCTTAACAGCGGGGTCCTACGAGCAGTACTTC. Looking up the rest from reference TRBV7-2 and TRBJ2-7 gives the full variable domain: GAGVSQSPSNKVTEKGKDVELRCDPISGHTALYWYRQSLGQGLEFLIYFQGNSAPDKSGLPSDRFSAERTGGSVSTLTIQRTQQEDSAVYLCASSLTAGSYEQYFGPGTRLTVT.

With respect to this clone: Other nucleotide sequences from this sample produce the same CDR3. This chain links TRBV29-1 with TRBJ2-1; D is possibly TRBD1 (6 bases). From germline, CDR1 is SQVTM and CDR2 ANQGSEA. Trimming removed 2 bases from V and 7 bases from J, with 12 bases in between. The CDR3 is 13 residues long. The CDR3 DNA reads as TGCAGCGTTGAAAGGGGGACGGGTAATGAGCAGTTCTTC. It specifies CSVERGTGNEQFF.

The V and J genes are TRBV2 and TRBJ1-1; D is undetermined. Between the trimmed V and J ends, which lost 4 bases and 0 bases, there was a span of 6 bases. Germline CDR1 and CDR2: SNHLY and FYNNEI. The CDR3 loop spans 13 amino acids. Here the CDR3 reads CASSGEMNTEAFF. The CDR3, as DNA: TGTGCCAGCAGTGGAGAGATGAACACTGAAGCTTTCTTT.

The rearrangement links TRBV7-3 to TRBJ2-7; weak D call: TRBD2 (5 bases). V dropped 1 base and J dropped 6 bases, with 10 bases sitting between them. CDR1 SGHTA and CDR2 FQGTGA come from the germline V gene. The CDR3 runs 13 residues. The CDR3 loop reads CASSLMRASEQYF. Written as DNA, the CDR3 is TGTGCCAGCAGCTTAATGAGGGCCAGCGAGCAGTACTTC.

The rearrangement links TRBV6-6 to TRBJ1-2; 9 bases map to TRBD1. Germline lookup yields CDR1 MNHNY and CDR2 SVGAGI (reference sequence). The CDR3 is 14 residues long. The V gene end was trimmed by 6 bases and the J gene end by 4 bases; junction bases not matched to a gene: 6. DNA for the CDR3: TGTGCCAGCAGCAGCACGACAGGGGGCTATGGCTACACCTTC. Its protein product is CASSSTTGGYGYTF.

V and J are TRBV5-1 and TRBJ2-1, with 7 bases matching TRBD2. Germline CDR1 reads SGHRS; CDR2 reads YFSETQ. V shed 0 bases and J 7 bases; nucleotides not matched to a gene: 4. This CDR3 has 14 residues. As DNA, the CDR3 is TGCGCCAGCAGCTTGGCTAGCGGAACAAATGAGCAGTTCTTC. The encoded protein is CASSLASGTNEQFF.

The table lists this clone with a count of one. The gene calls are TRBV9 and TRBJ2-1, with 8 bases matching TRBD2. The length of the CDR3 is 15 residues. Germline values: CDR1 SGDLS, CDR2 YYNGEE. The trim removed 9 bases at V and 7 bases at J, leaving 15 bases unmatched. CDR3 sequence (DNA): TGTGCCACAGGGAGAGAGAGCGGGAGTGTAAATGAGCAGTTCTTC. Encoded protein: CATGRESGSVNEQFF.

The rearrangement uses TRBV29-1 and TRBJ2-7; 14 positions match TRBD2. The V segment lost 6 bases and the J segment 0 bases; nucleotides outside the gene matches: 7. CDR1 is SQVTM and CDR2 is ANQGSEA in the germline V gene. This CDR3 spans 16 amino acids. For the CDR3, the DNA is TGCAGCGTGGCCGGGACTAGCGGGAGAAGCTCCTACGAGCAGTACTTC. Translated: CSVAGTSGRSSYEQYF.

The rearrangement joins TRBV27 to TRBJ2-5, with 8 bases fitting TRBD2. Germline assignment: CDR1 MNHEY and CDR2 SMNVEV (reference sequence). J was trimmed by 4 bases and V by 4 bases; bases with no gene match: 8. This CDR3 comprises 15 residues. The CDR3, as DNA: TGTGCCAGCAGTTACGGACTAGCCCCGGGAGAGACCCAGTACTTC. Translating gives CASSYGLAPGETQYF.

The chain is built from TRBV15 and TRBJ2-2; no clear D gene. Trimming shortened V by 1 base and J by 6 bases, and 9 bases separated the two germline ends. Germline V gene data show CDR1 as LNHNV and CDR2 as YYDKDF (reference sequence). CDR3 length: 14 residues. Here the CDR3 reads CATSRVRVSGELFF. Here the CDR3 DNA reads TGTGCCACCAGCAGAGTAAGGGTGTCCGGGGAGCTGTTTTTT.

This clone has only a few counts. This chain joins TRBV7-2 and TRBJ2-3; D not certain. Trimming removed 5 bases at V and 3 bases at J, with 6 bases between. This CDR3 contains 12 residues. The germline V gene has CDR1 SGHTA and CDR2 FQGNSA. CDR3 in amino acids: CASSPTTDTQYF. In DNA, the CDR3 is TGTGCCAGCAGCCCAACGACAGATACGCAGTATTTT.

The chain links TRBV11-2 to TRBJ2-3, with 12 bases lining up with TRBD1. Losses at the gene ends were 5 bases for V and 6 bases for J; bases not matched to a gene: 9. The CDR3 covers 16 residues. Germline V gives CDR1 SGHAT, CDR2 FQNNGV. In DNA form, the CDR3 reads TGTGCCAGCAGCCCCGGGGACAGGGGGCGCGGGGATACGCAGTATTTT. Its translation: CASSPGDRGRGDTQYF.

The chain carries TRBV5-1 and TRBJ2-3; D remains ambiguous. The CDR3 runs to 15 residues. Trimming pared 2 bases from V and 0 bases from J, leaving 10 bases between. Germline V CDR1 and CDR2: SGHRS, YFSETQ. For the CDR3, the DNA is TGCGCCAGCAGCTTACCCGTGGGAAGCACAGATACGCAGTATTTT. Translation: CASSLPVGSTDTQYF.

Only one count was recorded for this clone. The chain has TRBV11-2 and TRBJ2-3; maybe TRBD2 (5 bases). The V and J ends lost 7 bases and 4 bases respectively, with 15 bases between them. This CDR3 is built from 14 residues. The germline V gene encodes CDR1 SGHAT and CDR2 FQNNGV. The chain's CDR3 is CASNLLGLADTQYF. The CDR3 bases are TGTGCCAGCAACCTCCTTGGACTGGCAGATACGCAGTATTTT.

The chain links TRBV29-1 to TRBJ2-2, with 11 bases aligning to TRBD2. CDR1 is SQVTM and CDR2 is ANQGSEA in the germline V gene. V shed 6 bases, J shed 5 bases, and the junction held 11 bases outside the gene matches. The CDR3 loop spans 16 amino acids. CDR3 coding DNA: TGCAGCGTCCTACCACGTAGCGGGAGGGGGACCGGGGAGCTGTTTTTT. This encodes CSVLPRSGRGTGELFF.

The V gene is TRBV5-1, the J gene TRBJ2-5; perhaps TRBD2 as D (11 bases). The DNA end lines up better with TRBJ2-7; the J call may be wrong. Germline CDR1 reads SGHRS; CDR2 reads YFSETQ. The CDR3 is 17 residues long. Here the CDR3 DNA reads TGCGCCAGCGGGACAGGGGCCGGGACTAGCGGCTCCTACGAGCAGTACTTC. Its translation is CASGTGAGTSGSYEQYF.

This clone was recorded a few times. The chain is built from TRBV4-1 and TRBJ2-5; 7 bases map to TRBD2. The CDR3 consists of 16 residues. V gave up 0 bases and J gave up 7 bases; unmatched junction bases: 11. CDR1 and CDR2 (germline): MGHRA, YSYEKL. The CDR3 is CASSQDLASGWATQYF. For the CDR3, the DNA is TGCGCCAGCAGCCAAGATTTGGCTAGCGGTTGGGCGACCCAGTACTTC.